Given below is one T cell receptor beta chain in context. Germline assignment: CDR1 SGHAT and CDR2 FQNNGV. Trimming removed 5 bases from V and 4 bases from J, with 15 bases in between. The CDR3 extends over 14 amino acids. As handled by the study authors: Amplification with reference gene primers provided the estimates of nucleated cell counts. Clones were sequenced by immunoSEQ multiplex PCR, and TCRdb holds only the in-frame ones, with some missing. Clonal size and the V and J genes are those of that table, whereas D and trimming came from the DNA. This sample has 150,000 to 200,000 clones, with roughly 76% found just once. The data were obtained in a study of blood T cell repertoires in COVID-19. Overall study context: COVID-19 samples collected from the United States, Italy and Spain covered acute and convalescent phases. In each case, the material was cDNA or gDNA derived from T cells, B-cell-depleted T cells, or PBMCs.

The V gene is TRBV11-2, the J gene TRBJ2-7, with D tentatively TRBD2 (6 bases). Material: peripheral blood. This TCR derives from a woman aged 45-65 years with active or convalescent COVID-19. CDR3 amino acids: CASSPGTRVYEQYF. CDR3 nucleotide sequence: TGTGCCAGCAGCCCCGGGACTCGAGTATACGAGCAGTACTTC. The variable domain in full, with the rest retrieved from reference TRBV11-2 and TRBJ2-7, is EAGVAQSPRYKIIEKRQSVAFWCNPISGHATLYWYQQILGQGPKLLIQFQNNGVVDDSQLPKDRFSAERLKGVDSTLKIQPAKLEDSAVYLCASSPGTRVYEQYFGPGTRLTVT.